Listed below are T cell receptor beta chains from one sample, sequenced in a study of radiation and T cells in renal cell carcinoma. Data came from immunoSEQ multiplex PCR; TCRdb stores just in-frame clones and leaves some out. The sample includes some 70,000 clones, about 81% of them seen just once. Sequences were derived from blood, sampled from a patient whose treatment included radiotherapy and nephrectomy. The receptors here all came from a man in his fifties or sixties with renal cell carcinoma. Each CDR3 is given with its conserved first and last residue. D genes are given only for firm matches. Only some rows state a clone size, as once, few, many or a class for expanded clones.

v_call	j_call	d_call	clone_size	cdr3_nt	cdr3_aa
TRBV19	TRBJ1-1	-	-	TGTGCCAGTAGTATAGATTCAGGGATGAACACTGAAGCTTTCTTT	CASSIDSGMNTEAFF
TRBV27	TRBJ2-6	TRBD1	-	TGTGCCAGCACCTACAGGGGGCCCGGGGCCAACGTCCTGACTTTC	CASTYRGPGANVLTF
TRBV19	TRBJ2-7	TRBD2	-	TGTGCCAGTACCGAAGTGGCTAGCGGACGACTCGAGCAGTACTTC	CASTEVASGRLEQYF
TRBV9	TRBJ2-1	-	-	TGTGCCAGCAGCGGGACTTTTAGCTCCTACAATGAGCAGTTCTTC	CASSGTFSSYNEQFF
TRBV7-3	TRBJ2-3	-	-	TGTGCCAGCAGCCCGCGCCCCACAGATACGCAGTATTTT	CASSPRPTDTQYF
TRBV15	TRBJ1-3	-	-	TGTGCCACCAGCAGAGAGCTCTCCTCCTCTGGAAACACCATATATTTT	CATSRELSSSGNTIYF
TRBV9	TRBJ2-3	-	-	TGTGCCAGCAGCGTAGTCGGGGCTAGCACAGATACGCAGTATTTT	CASSVVGASTDTQYF
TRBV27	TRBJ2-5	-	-	TGTGCCAGCAGTTTATCTCCCCCGAGACAAGAGACCCAGTACTTC	CASSLSPPRQETQYF
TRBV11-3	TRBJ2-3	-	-	TGTGCCAGCAGCTTAGGACAGTCAACAGATACGCAGTATTTT	CASSLGQSTDTQYF
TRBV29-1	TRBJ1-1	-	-	TGCAGCGTTGAACCAGGGGCTGGTACTGAAGCTTTCTTT	CSVEPGAGTEAFF
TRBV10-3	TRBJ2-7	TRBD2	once	TGTGCCATCAGTGAGTCAGATAGCGGGAGGGGCTACGAGCAGTACTTC	CAISESDSGRGYEQYF
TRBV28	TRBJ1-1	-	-	TGTGCCAGCAGCCCGAGGGGGAGGGACACTGAAGCTTTCTTT	CASSPRGRDTEAFF
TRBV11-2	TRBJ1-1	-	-	TGTGCCAGCACCCGTCTCGGGGCTAACACTGAAGCTTTCTTT	CASTRLGANTEAFF
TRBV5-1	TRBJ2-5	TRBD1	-	TGCGCCAGCAGCCAATACGGGACAGGGCTGGAGACCCAGTACTTC	CASSQYGTGLETQYF
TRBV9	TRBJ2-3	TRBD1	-	TGTGCCAGCAGCCCCCGGACAGGGGTCACAGATACGCAGTATTTT	CASSPRTGVTDTQYF
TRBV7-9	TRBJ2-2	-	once	TGTGCCAGCAGCCCCCGAAGGACCGGGGAGCTGTTTTTT	CASSPRRTGELFF
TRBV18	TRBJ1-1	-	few	TGTGCCAGCTCACCGAAAATCGGGTCCGACACTGAAGCTTTCTTT	CASSPKIGSDTEAFF
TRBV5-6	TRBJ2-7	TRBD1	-	TGTGCCAGCAGCTTCTCAGACAGGGGGTCCTACGAGCAGTACTTC	CASSFSDRGSYEQYF
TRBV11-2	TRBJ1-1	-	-	TGTGCCAGCAGCTTGTTAACTATGAACACTGAAGCTTTCTTT	CASSLLTMNTEAFF
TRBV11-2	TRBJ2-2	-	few	TGTGCCAGCAGCTCTGGAGGGAACACCGGGGAGCTGTTTTTT	CASSSGGNTGELFF
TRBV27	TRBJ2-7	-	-	TGTGCCAGCAGCTCACCGAGGGAGGCCTACGAGCAGTACTTC	CASSSPREAYEQYF
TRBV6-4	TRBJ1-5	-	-	TGTGCCAGCAGTGACCCCTTGGGACCTTCCGATCAGCCCCAGCATTTT	CASSDPLGPSDQPQHF
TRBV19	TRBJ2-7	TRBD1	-	TGTGCCAGTAGTATTGCAGGGGGCGGGTACGAGCAGTACTTC	CASSIAGGGYEQYF
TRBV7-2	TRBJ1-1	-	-	TGTGCCAGCAGCCAGCTAGACACAGGTCGCGGTTTCTTT	CASSQLDTGRGFF
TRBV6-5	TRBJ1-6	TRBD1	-	TGTGCCAGCAGCCTGACAGGGAGGGATTCACCCCTCCACTTT	CASSLTGRDSPLHF
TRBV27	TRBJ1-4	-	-	TGTGCCAGCAGTTTATACACTGCCGAAAAACTGTTTTTT	CASSLYTAEKLFF
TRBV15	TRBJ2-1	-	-	TGTGCCACCAGCACCAGAAATGAGCAGTTCTTC	CATSTRNEQFF
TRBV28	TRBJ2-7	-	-	TGTGCCAGCAGCGTGAGGTTCGAGCAGTACTTC	CASSVRFEQYF
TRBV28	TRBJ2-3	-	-	TGTGCCAGCAGTTTCAGTCCAGGGGCAGATACGCAGTATTTT	CASSFSPGADTQYF
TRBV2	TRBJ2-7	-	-	TGTGCCAGCAGTGTTATCGACAGAGCCTACGAGCAGTACTTC	CASSVIDRAYEQYF
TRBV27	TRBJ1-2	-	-	TGTGCCAGCAGTTTAGAGACTATCTATGGCTACACCTTC	CASSLETIYGYTF
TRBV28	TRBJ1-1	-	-	TGTGCCAGCAGTCCCCAACTGGGGAACACTGAAGCTTTCTTT	CASSPQLGNTEAFF
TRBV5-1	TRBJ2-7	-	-	TGCGCCAGCAGCCTCGGACCAGCGGAGTCCTACGAGCAGTACTTC	CASSLGPAESYEQYF
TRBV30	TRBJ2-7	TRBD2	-	TGTGCCTGGAGCGTTCCCGGGACTACCGGCTACGAGCAGTACTTC	CAWSVPGTTGYEQYF
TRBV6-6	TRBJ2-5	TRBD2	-	TGTGCCAGCAGTTTCCCGGGACTAGCGGGAGGAGAGACCCAGTACTTC	CASSFPGLAGGETQYF
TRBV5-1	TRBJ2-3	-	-	TGCGCCAGCAGCTTGAATGTACAGGGCCTGATCGAAGGCACAGATACGCAGTATTTT	CASSLNVQGLIEGTDTQYF
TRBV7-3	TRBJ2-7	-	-	TGTGCCAGCAGCTTAAAAGCCCCAGGCTTGGGCTACTACGAGCAGTACTTC	CASSLKAPGLGYYEQYF
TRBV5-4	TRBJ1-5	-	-	TGTGCCAGCAGCTTGTGGGGAAGCGGCAATCAGCCCCAGCATTTT	CASSLWGSGNQPQHF
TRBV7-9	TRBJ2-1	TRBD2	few	TGTGCCAGCAGCCCAACTAGCGGCTACAATGAGCAGTTCTTC	CASSPTSGYNEQFF
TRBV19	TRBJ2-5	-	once	TGTGCCAGTAATCTACAGGGAGAAGAGACCCAGTACTTC	CASNLQGEETQYF
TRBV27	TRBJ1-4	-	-	TGTGCCAGCAGTCCCCGCTTTCGTCCGGGCGGTGGCGAAAAACTGTTTTTT	CASSPRFRPGGGEKLFF
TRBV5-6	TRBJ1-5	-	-	TGTGCCAGCAGCTCCAGGGATTATAGCAATCAGCCCCAGCATTTT	CASSSRDYSNQPQHF
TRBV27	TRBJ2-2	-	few	TGTGCCAGCAGCTCATATCCGGAGGCCGGGGAGCTGTTTTTT	CASSSYPEAGELFF
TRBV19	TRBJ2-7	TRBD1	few	TGTGCCAGTAGTTGGTCCGGGACAGAAAAGGACGAGCAGTACTTC	CASSWSGTEKDEQYF
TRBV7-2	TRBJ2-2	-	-	TGTGCCAGCAGCCCGACGGCCACCGGGGAGCTGTTTTTT	CASSPTATGELFF
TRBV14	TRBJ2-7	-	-	TGTGCCAGCAGCCCACCCTCCGGGACAAACTACGAGCAGTACTTC	CASSPPSGTNYEQYF
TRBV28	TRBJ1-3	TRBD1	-	TGTGCCAGCATATCCCGGACAGGGGATTCTGGAAACACCATATATTTT	CASISRTGDSGNTIYF
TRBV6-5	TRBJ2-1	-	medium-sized	TGTGCCAGCAGGGTGGGAATTTACAATGAGCAGTTCTTC	CASRVGIYNEQFF
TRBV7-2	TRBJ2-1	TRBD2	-	TGTGCCAGCAGCTTCGGGACTAGTGTTTTCAATGAGCAGTTCTTC	CASSFGTSVFNEQFF
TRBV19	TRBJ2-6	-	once	TGTGCCAGTAGTATAGATCCCCCCAAGATCCGGGGGTCTGGGGCCAACGTCCTGACTTTC	CASSIDPPKIRGSGANVLTF
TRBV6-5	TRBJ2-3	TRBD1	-	TGTGCCAGCAGACCGGGACAGGGGTGGGATACGCAGTATTTT	CASRPGQGWDTQYF
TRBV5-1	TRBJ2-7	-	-	TGCGCCAGCAGCTTGAAGGCAGAACACTACGAGCAGTACTTC	CASSLKAEHYEQYF
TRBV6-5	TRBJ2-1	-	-	TGTGCCAGCAGTGGGGCGGGATCCTGGAATGAGCAGTTCTTC	CASSGAGSWNEQFF
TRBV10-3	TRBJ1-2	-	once	TGTGCCATCAGTGAGTCGTGGCGTTCCTATGGCTACACCTTC	CAISESWRSYGYTF
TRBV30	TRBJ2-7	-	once	TGTGCCTGGACCCCTAGGGAGGGGGCTTTCTCCGAGCAGTACTTC	CAWTPREGAFSEQYF